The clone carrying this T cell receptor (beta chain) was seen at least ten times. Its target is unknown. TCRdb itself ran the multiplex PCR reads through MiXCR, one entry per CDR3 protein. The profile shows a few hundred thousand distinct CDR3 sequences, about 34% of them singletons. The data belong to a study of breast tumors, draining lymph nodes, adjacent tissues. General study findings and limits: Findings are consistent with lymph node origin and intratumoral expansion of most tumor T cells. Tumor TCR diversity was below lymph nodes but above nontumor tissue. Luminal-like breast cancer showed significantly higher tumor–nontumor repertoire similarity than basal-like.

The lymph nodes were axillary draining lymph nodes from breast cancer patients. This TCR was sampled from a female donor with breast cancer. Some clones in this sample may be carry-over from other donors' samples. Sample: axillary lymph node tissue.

The CDR3 reads CASSSRGTSGRGLQETQYF. The CDR3 nucleotides read TGTGCCAGCAGCTCACGAGGGACTAGCGGGAGGGGGCTCCAAGAGACCCAGTACTTC. The V and J genes are TRBV7-2 and TRBJ2-5; TRBD2 agrees at 16 bases. The CDR3 totals 19 residues. Germline V lookup: CDR1 SGHTA, CDR2 FQGNSA. J gave up 1 base and V 4 bases, and 9 bases lay outside the gene matches. Complete variable domain (other parts from reference TRBV7-2 and TRBJ2-5): GAGVSQSPSNKVTEKGKDVELRCDPISGHTALYWYRQSLGQGLEFLIYFQGNSAPDKSGLPSDRFSAERTGGSVSTLTIQRTQQEDSAVYLCASSSRGTSGRGLQETQYFGPGTRLLVL.